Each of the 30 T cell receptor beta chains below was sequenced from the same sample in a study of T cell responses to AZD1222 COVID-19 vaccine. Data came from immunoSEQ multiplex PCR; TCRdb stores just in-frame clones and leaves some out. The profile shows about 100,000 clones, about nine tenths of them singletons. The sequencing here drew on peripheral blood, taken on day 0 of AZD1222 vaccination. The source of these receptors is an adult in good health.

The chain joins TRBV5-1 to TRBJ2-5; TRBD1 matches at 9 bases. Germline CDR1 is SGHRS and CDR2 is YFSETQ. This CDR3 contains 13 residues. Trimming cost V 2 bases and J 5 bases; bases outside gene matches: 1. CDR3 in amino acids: CASSFGQGETQYF. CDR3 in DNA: TGCGCCAGCAGCTTCGGACAGGGGGAGACCCAGTACTTC.

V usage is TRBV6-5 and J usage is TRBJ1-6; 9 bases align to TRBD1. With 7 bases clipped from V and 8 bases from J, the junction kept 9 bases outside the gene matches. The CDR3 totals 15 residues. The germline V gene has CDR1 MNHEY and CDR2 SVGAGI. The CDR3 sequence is CASTLGTGLYSPLHF. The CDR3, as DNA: TGTGCCAGCACCCTAGGGACAGGGCTCTATTCACCCCTCCACTTT.

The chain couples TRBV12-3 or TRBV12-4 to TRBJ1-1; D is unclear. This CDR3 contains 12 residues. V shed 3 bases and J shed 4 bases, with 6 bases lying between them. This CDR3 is CASSFFGTEAFF. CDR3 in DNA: TGTGCCAGCAGTTTTTTCGGCACTGAAGCTTTCTTT.

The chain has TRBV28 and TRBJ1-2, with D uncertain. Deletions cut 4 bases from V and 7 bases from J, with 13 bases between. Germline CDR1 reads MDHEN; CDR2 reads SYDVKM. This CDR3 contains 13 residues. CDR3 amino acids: CASSSPSPGGYTF. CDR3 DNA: TGTGCCAGCAGTTCCCCCTCTCCGGGTGGCTACACCTTC.

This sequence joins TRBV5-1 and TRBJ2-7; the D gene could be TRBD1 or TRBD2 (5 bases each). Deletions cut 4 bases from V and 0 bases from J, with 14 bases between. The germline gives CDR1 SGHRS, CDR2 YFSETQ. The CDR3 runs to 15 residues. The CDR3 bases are TGCGCCAGCAGCCCGGGGACGGCGGGCTCCTACGAGCAGTACTTC. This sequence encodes CASSPGTAGSYEQYF.

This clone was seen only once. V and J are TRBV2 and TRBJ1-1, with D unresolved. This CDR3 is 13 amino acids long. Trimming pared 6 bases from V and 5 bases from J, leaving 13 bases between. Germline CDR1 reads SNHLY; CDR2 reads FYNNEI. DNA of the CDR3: TGTGCCAGCAGCCCAACGTGGGGAACTGAAGCTTTCTTT. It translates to CASSPTWGTEAFF.

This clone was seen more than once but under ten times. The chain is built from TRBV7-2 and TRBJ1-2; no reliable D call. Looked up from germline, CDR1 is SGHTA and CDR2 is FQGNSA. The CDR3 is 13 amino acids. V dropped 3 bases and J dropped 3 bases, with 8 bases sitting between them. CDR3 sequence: CASSLRSDYGYTF. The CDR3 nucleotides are TGTGCCAGCAGCTTGCGGTCCGACTATGGCTACACCTTC. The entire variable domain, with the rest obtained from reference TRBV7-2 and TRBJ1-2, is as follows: GAGVSQSPSNKVTEKGKDVELRCDPISGHTALYWYRQSLGQGLEFLIYFQGNSAPDKSGLPSDRFSAERTGGSVSTLTIQRTQQEDSAVYLCASSLRSDYGYTFGSGTRLTVV.

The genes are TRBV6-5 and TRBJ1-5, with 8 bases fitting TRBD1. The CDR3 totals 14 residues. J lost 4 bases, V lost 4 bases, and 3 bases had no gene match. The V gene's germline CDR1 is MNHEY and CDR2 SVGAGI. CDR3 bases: TGTGCCAGCAGTTCGGGACAGGCGAATCAGCCCCAGCATTTT. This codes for CASSSGQANQPQHF.

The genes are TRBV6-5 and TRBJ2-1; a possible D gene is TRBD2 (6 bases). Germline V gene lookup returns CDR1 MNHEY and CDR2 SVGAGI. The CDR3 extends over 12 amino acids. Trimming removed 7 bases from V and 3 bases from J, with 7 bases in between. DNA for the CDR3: TGTGCCAGCATTAGCGGCTACAATGAGCAGTTCTTC. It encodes CASISGYNEQFF.

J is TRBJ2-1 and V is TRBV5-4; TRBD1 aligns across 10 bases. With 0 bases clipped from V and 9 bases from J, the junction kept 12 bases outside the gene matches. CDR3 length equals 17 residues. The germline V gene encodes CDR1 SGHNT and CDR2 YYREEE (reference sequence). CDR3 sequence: CASSLAPGQGIEGEQFF. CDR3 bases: TGTGCCAGCAGCTTGGCCCCGGGACAGGGGATTGAAGGTGAGCAGTTCTTC. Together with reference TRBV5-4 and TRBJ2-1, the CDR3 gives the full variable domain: ETGVTQSPTHLIKTRGQQVTLRCSSQSGHNTVSWYQQALGQGPQFIFQYYREEENGRGNFPPRFSGLQFPNYSSELNVNALELDDSALYLCASSLAPGQGIEGEQFFGPGTRLTVL.

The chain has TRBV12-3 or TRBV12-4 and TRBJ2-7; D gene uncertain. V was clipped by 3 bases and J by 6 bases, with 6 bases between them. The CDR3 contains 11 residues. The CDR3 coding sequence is TGTGCCAGCAGTTTTCGAGGCGAGCAGTACTTC. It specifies CASSFRGEQYF.

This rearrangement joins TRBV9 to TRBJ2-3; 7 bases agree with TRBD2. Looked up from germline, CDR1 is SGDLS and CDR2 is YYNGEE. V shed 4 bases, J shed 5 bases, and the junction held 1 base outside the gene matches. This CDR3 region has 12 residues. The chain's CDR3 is CASSWGGDTQYF. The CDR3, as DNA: TGTGCCAGCAGCTGGGGGGGAGATACGCAGTATTTT. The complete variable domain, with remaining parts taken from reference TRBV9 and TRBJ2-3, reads DSGVTQTPKHLITATGQRVTLRCSPRSGDLSVYWYQQSLDQGLQFLIQYYNGEERAKGNILERFSAQQFPDLHSELNLSSLELGDSALYFCASSWGGDTQYFGPGTRLTVL.

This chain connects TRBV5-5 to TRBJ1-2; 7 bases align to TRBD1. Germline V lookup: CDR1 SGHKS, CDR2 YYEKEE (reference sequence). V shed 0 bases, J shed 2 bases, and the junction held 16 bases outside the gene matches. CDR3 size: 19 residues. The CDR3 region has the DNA TGTGCCAGCAGCTTGGCCTCAGCCCCCGACAGGGCGGTAAACTATGGCTACACCTTC. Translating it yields CASSLASAPDRAVNYGYTF. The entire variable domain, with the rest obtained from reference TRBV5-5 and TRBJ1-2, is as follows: DAGVTQSPTHLIKTRGQQVTLRCSPISGHKSVSWYQQVLGQGPQFIFQYYEKEERGRGNFPDRFSARQFPNYSSELNVNALLLGDSALYLCASSLASAPDRAVNYGYTFGSGTRLTVV.

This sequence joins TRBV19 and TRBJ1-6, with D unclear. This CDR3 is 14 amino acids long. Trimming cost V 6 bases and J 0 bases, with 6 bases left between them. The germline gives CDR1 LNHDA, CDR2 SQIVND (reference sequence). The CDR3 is CASRRSSYNSPLHF. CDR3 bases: TGTGCCAGTAGGAGGAGCTCCTATAATTCACCCCTCCACTTT.

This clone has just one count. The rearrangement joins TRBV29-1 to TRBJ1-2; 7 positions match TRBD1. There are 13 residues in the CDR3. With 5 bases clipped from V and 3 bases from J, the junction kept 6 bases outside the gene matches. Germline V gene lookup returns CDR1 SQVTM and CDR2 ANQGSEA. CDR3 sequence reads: CSVLGGTDYGYTF. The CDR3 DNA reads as TGCAGCGTTCTGGGAGGGACAGACTATGGCTACACCTTC.

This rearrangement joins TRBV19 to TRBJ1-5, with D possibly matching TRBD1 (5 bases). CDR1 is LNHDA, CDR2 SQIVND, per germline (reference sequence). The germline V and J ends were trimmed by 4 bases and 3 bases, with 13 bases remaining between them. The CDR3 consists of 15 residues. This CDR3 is CASSTVPGLNQPQHF. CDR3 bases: TGTGCCAGTAGTACTGTACCAGGGCTCAATCAGCCCCAGCATTTT.

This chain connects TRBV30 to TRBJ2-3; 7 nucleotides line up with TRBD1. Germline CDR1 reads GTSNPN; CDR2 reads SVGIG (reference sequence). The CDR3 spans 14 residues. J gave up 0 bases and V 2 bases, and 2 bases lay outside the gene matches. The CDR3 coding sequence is TGTGCCTGGAGTCGGGGACAGAGCACAGATACGCAGTATTTT. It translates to CAWSRGQSTDTQYF.

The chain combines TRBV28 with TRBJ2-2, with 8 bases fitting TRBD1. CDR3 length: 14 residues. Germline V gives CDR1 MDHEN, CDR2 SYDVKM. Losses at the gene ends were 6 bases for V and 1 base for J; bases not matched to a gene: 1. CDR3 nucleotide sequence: TGTGCCAGCAGAGGGACAGGGAACACCGGGGAGCTGTTTTTT. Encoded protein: CASRGTGNTGELFF.

The CDR3 spells CASSELQGSAIYEQYF. In DNA form, the CDR3 reads TGTGCCAGCAGTGAATTACAGGGAAGTGCTATCTACGAGCAGTACTTC. The chain employs TRBV6-1 and TRBJ2-7, with a weak D call TRBD1 (6 bases). In germline, CDR1 is MNHNS, CDR2 SASEGT. With 2 bases removed from V and 3 bases from J, the gap between germline ends came to 17 bases. The CDR3 consists of 16 residues.

This CDR3 is CASSLRELGQPQHF. CDR3 nucleotides: TGTGCCAGCAGCTTGAGGGAATTGGGGCAGCCCCAGCATTTT. The V gene is TRBV5-8, the J gene TRBJ1-5; no reliable D call. The CDR3 has 14 amino acids. Per the germline V gene, CDR1 is SGHTS and CDR2 is YDEGEE. The germline V and J ends were trimmed by 1 base and 7 bases, with 12 bases remaining between them.

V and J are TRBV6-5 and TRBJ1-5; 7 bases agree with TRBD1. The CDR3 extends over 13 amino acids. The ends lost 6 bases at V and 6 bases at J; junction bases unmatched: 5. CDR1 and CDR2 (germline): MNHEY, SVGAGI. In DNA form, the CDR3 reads TGTGCCAGCAGCAGACAGGGAACTCAGCCCCAGCATTTT. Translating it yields CASSRQGTQPQHF.

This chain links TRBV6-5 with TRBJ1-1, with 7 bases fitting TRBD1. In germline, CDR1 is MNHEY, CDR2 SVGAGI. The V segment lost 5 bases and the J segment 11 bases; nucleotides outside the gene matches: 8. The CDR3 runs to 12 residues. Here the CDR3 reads CASSRGQRGAFF. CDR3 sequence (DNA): TGTGCCAGCAGTAGGGGACAGCGGGGCGCTTTCTTT.

The CDR3 reads CASRGTANEKLFF. In DNA form, the CDR3 reads TGCGCCAGCAGGGGGACAGCTAATGAAAAACTGTTTTTT. The chain couples TRBV10-2 to TRBJ1-4; 7 bases map to TRBD1. The ends lost 6 bases at V and 3 bases at J; junction bases unmatched: 1. CDR3 size: 13 residues. CDR1 is WSHSY and CDR2 is SAAADI in the germline V gene.

The CDR3: CASSSRGGDSPLHF. For the CDR3, the DNA is TGTGCCAGCAGCTCCCGGGGGGGGGATTCACCCCTCCACTTT. The chain links TRBV7-9 to TRBJ1-6; D perhaps matches TRBD1 (5 bases). The CDR3 runs 14 residues. V was trimmed by 4 bases and J by 8 bases, leaving 12 bases between them. The germline CDR1 and CDR2 sequences are SEHNR and FQNEAQ (reference sequence).

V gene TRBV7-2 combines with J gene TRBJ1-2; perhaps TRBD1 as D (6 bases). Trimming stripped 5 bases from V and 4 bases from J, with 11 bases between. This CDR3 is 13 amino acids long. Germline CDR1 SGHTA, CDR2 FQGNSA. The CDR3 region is CASSTGTIYGYTF. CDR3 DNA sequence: TGTGCCAGCAGCACCGGGACAATCTATGGCTACACCTTC.

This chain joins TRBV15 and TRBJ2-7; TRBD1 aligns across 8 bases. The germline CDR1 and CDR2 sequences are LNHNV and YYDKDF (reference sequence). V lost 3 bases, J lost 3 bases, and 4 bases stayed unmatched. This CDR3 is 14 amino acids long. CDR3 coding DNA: TGTGCCACCAGCAGCAAGGGACAGGTCTACGAGCAGTACTTC. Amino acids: CATSSKGQVYEQYF.

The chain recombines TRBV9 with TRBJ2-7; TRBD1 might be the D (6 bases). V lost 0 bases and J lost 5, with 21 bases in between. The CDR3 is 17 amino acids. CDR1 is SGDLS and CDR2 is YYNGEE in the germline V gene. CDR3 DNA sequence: TGTGCCAGCAGCGTAGGGCCGAGGTTACAGGGCGCGGACGAGCAGTACTTC. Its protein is CASSVGPRLQGADEQYF.

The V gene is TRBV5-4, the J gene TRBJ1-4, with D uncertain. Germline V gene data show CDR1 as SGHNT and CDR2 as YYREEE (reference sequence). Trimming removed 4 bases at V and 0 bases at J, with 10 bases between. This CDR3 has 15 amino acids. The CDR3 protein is CASSPDGATNEKLFF. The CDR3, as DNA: TGTGCCAGCAGCCCCGACGGAGCAACTAATGAAAAACTGTTTTTT.

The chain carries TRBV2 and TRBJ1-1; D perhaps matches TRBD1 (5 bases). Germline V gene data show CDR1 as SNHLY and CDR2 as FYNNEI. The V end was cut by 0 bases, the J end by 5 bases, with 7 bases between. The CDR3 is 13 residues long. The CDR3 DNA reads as TGTGCCAGCAGTGAAGCACGGGGGACTGAAGCTTTCTTT. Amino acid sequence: CASSEARGTEAFF.

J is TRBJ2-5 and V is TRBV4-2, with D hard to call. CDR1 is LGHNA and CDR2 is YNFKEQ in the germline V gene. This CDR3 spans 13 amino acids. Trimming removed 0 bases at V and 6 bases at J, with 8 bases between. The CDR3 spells CASSQDGEQTQYF. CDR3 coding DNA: TGTGCCAGCAGCCAAGATGGAGAGCAGACCCAGTACTTC.